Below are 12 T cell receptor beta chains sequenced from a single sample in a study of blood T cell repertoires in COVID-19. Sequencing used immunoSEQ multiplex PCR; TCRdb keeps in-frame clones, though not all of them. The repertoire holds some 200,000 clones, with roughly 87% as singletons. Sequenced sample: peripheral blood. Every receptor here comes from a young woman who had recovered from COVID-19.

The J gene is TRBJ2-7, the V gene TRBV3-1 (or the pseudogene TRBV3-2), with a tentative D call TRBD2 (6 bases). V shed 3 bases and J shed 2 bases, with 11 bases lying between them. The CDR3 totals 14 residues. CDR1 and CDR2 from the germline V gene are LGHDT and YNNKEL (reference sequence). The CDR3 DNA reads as TGTGCCAGCAGCCACCGCCGCGGGACCTACGAGCAGTACTTC. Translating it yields CASSHRRGTYEQYF.

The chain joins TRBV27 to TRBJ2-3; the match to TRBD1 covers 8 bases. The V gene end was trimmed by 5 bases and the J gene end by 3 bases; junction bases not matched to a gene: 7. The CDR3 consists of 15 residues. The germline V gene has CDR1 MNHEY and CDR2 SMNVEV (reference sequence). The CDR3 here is CASSPETGATDTQYF. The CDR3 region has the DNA TGTGCCAGCAGTCCTGAGACAGGGGCGACAGATACGCAGTATTTT.

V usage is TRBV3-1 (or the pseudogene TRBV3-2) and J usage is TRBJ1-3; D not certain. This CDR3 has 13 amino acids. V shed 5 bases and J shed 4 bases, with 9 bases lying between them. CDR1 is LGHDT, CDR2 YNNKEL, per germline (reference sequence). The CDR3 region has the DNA TGTGCCAGCAGCACCGGGTGGGGAAACACCATATATTTT. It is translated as CASSTGWGNTIYF.

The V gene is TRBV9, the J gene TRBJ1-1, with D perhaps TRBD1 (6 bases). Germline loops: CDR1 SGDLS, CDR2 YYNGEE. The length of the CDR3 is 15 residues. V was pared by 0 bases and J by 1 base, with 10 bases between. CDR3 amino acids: CASSVEWTANTEAFF. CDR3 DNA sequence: TGTGCCAGCAGCGTAGAATGGACAGCGAACACTGAAGCTTTCTTT.

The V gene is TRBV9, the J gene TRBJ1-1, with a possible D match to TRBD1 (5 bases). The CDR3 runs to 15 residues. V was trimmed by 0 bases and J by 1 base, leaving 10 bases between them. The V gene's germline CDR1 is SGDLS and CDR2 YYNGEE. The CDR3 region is CASSVGDSWNTEAFF. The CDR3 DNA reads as TGTGCCAGCAGCGTAGGAGACAGCTGGAACACTGAAGCTTTCTTT.

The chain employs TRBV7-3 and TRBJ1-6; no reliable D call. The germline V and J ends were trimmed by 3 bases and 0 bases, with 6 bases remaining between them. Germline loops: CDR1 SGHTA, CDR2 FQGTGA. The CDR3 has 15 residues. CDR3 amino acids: CASSFKNSYNSPLHF. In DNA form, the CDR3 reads TGTGCCAGCAGCTTTAAAAACTCCTATAATTCACCCCTCCACTTT.

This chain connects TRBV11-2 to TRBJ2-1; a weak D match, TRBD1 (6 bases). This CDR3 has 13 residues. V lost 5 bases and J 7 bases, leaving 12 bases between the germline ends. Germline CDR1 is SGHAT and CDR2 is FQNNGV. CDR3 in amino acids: CASSEGQRNEQFF. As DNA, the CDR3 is TGTGCCAGCAGCGAAGGACAGCGGAATGAGCAGTTCTTC.

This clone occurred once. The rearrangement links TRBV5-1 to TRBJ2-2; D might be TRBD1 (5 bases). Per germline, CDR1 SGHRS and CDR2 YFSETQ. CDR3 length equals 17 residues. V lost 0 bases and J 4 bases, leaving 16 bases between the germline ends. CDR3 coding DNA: TGCGCCAGCAGCTTGGTGGCAGGGAAAATTGGCACCGGGGAGCTGTTTTTT. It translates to CASSLVAGKIGTGELFF.

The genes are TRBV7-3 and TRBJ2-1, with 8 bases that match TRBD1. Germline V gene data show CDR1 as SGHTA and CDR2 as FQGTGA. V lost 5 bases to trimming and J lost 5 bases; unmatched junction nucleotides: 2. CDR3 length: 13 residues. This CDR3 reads CASSQDRDNEQFF. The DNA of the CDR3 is TGTGCCAGCAGCCAGGACAGGGACAATGAGCAGTTCTTC.

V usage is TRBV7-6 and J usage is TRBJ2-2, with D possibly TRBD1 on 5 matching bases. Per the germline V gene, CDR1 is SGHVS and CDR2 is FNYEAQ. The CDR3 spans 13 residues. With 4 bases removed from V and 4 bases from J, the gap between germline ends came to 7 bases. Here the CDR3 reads CASSSTVTGELFF. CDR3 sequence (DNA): TGTGCCAGCAGCTCGACAGTCACCGGGGAGCTGTTTTTT.

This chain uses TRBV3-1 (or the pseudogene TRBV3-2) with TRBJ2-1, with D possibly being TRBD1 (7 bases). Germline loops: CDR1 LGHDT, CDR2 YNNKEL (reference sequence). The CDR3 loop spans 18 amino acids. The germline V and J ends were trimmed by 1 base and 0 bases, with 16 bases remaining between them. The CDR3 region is CASSQVGGQSSSYNEQFF. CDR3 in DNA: TGTGCCAGCAGCCAAGTCGGGGGACAGTCCAGCTCCTACAATGAGCAGTTCTTC.

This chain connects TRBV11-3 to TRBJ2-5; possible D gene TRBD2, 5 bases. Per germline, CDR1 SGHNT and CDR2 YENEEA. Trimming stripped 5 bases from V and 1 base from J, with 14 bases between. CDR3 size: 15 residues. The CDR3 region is CASSHPDGLQETQYF. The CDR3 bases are TGTGCCAGCAGCCATCCGGACGGACTCCAAGAGACCCAGTACTTC. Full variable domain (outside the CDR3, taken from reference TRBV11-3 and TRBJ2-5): EAGVVQSPRYKIIEKKQPVAFWCNPISGHNTLYWYLQNLGQGPELLIRYENEEAVDDSQLPKDRFSAERLKGVDSTLKIQPAELGDSAVYLCASSHPDGLQETQYFGPGTRLLVL.